A single sample gave rise to the 17 T cell receptor beta chains below, sequenced in a study of OX40 agonist ivuxolimab in advanced cancers. Measured with immunoSEQ multiplex PCR; TCRdb has only the in-frame clones, and not every one. The sample includes 80,000 to 85,000 clones, about 80% seen only once; the top ten take around 6.6%. The input for sequencing was CD4+ or CD8+ T cells sorted from blood, taken in a trial of the OX40 agonist ivuxolimab. These receptors all come from an adult with an advanced solid tumor such as melanoma, head and neck, liver or kidney cancer.

On this clone: Other nucleotide sequences in the sample specify the same CDR3. The chain has TRBV6-5 and TRBJ2-1; 7 bases are shared with TRBD2. The CDR3 runs to 16 residues. Per the germline V gene, CDR1 is MNHEY and CDR2 is SVGAGI. With V trimmed by 0 bases and J by 4 bases, 6 bases remained unmatched. The CDR3 reads CASSYSSSGAYNEQFF. In nucleotides, the CDR3 is TGTGCCAGCAGTTACTCTTCTAGCGGAGCTTACAATGAGCAGTTCTTC.

The chain carries TRBV6-5 and TRBJ2-7; the D call may be TRBD1 or TRBD2 (5 bases each). Germline loops: CDR1 MNHEY, CDR2 SVGAGI. There are 14 residues in the CDR3. V lost 5 bases and J lost 3, with 14 bases in between. In DNA, the CDR3 is TGTGCCAGCAGTGTGGGGGTTGGGGGCTACGAGCAGTACTTC. It translates to CASSVGVGGYEQYF.

The rearrangement joins TRBV27 to TRBJ2-1; 9 positions agree with TRBD2. CDR1 is MNHEY, CDR2 SMNVEV, per germline (reference sequence). V shed 5 bases, J shed 10 bases, and the junction held 12 bases outside the gene matches. There are 15 residues in the CDR3. The CDR3 DNA is TGTGCCAGCAGTAAAGGGCTAGCGGGAAGAGGAGAGCAGTTCTTC. This codes for CASSKGLAGRGEQFF.

This chain uses TRBV5-6 with TRBJ1-1, with no clear D. Germline V gene data show CDR1 as SGHDT and CDR2 as YYEEEE. V was pared by 2 bases and J by 0 bases, with 11 bases between. This CDR3 comprises 15 residues. The CDR3 protein is CASSFGLLMNTEAFF. The CDR3 nucleotides read TGTGCCAGCAGCTTCGGACTGCTCATGAACACTGAAGCTTTCTTT.

V is TRBV5-4 and J is TRBJ2-3; a weak D match, TRBD2 (6 bases). V lost 4 bases and J 6 bases, leaving 12 bases between the germline ends. The CDR3 covers 13 residues. CDR1 is SGHNT and CDR2 is YYREEE in the germline V gene (reference sequence). The CDR3 region is CASSQGGGDTQYF. CDR3 DNA sequence: TGTGCCAGCAGCCAGGGTGGGGGGGATACGCAGTATTTT.

The chain couples TRBV15 to TRBJ1-6; D gene uncertain. The CDR3 extends over 14 amino acids. CDR1 and CDR2 from the germline V gene are LNHNV and YYDKDF (reference sequence). V gave up 0 bases and J gave up 7 bases, with 7 bases separating them. CDR3 sequence (DNA): TGTGCCACCAGCAGAGATACGGGGAATTCACCCCTCCACTTT. It encodes CATSRDTGNSPLHF.

The rearrangement uses TRBV2 and TRBJ1-5, with TRBD1 identical over 7 bases. V dropped 6 bases and J dropped 7; count of bases not matched to a gene: 9. The germline V gene has CDR1 SNHLY and CDR2 FYNNEI. The CDR3 spans 14 residues. DNA for the CDR3: TGTGCCAGCAGACCCGGACAGGTGCGACAGCCCCAGCATTTT. Translation: CASRPGQVRQPQHF.

The rearrangement links TRBV28 to TRBJ2-3; 8 nucleotides match TRBD2. V lost 6 bases to trimming and J lost 1 base; unmatched junction nucleotides: 9. The CDR3 length is 16 residues. CDR1 is MDHEN and CDR2 is SYDVKM in the germline V gene. The CDR3 here is CASSLGGGLGTDTQYF. The DNA for the CDR3 is TGTGCCAGCAGCCTAGGCGGGGGGCTGGGCACAGATACGCAGTATTTT.

The J gene is TRBJ2-3, the V gene TRBV5-4; no reliable D call. Trimming took 2 bases from V and 3 from J, leaving 13 bases between them. This CDR3 spans 15 amino acids. CDR1 is SGHNT, CDR2 YYREEE, per germline (reference sequence). The DNA for the CDR3 is TGTGCCAGCAGCTTTAACGGCCAACTTACAGATACGCAGTATTTT. Translated: CASSFNGQLTDTQYF. Looking up the rest from reference TRBV5-4 and TRBJ2-3 gives the full variable domain: ETGVTQSPTHLIKTRGQQVTLRCSSQSGHNTVSWYQQALGQGPQFIFQYYREEENGRGNFPPRFSGLQFPNYSSELNVNALELDDSALYLCASSFNGQLTDTQYFGPGTRLTVL.

This chain connects TRBV6-5 to TRBJ2-2; the match to TRBD2 covers 7 bases. The CDR3 has 15 amino acids. Losses at the gene ends were 8 bases for V and 0 bases for J; bases not matched to a gene: 6. Looked up from germline, CDR1 is MNHEY and CDR2 is SVGAGI. The CDR3 region has the DNA TGTGCCAGCGCGCCGGGACTATCGAACACCGGGGAGCTGTTTTTT. Encoded protein: CASAPGLSNTGELFF.

The chain links TRBV28 to TRBJ2-1, with D possibly being TRBD1 (5 bases). V was shortened by 5 bases and J by 3 bases, with 17 bases between the two germline ends. The CDR3 loop spans 16 amino acids. Germline CDR1 MDHEN, CDR2 SYDVKM. DNA of the CDR3: TGTGCCAGCAGTCTGACGGACCAGGGCTACTACAATGAGCAGTTCTTC. It is translated as CASSLTDQGYYNEQFF.

This chain joins TRBV6-1 and TRBJ2-7; tentatively, D is TRBD1 (5 bases). CDR1 and CDR2 (germline): MNHNS, SASEGT. Trimming cost V 0 bases and J 3 bases, with 21 bases left between them. CDR3 length: 18 residues. CDR3 residues: CASSEAGTNRFWDYEQYV. CDR3 coding DNA: TGTGCCAGCAGTGAAGCAGGAACCAACAGGTTTTGGGACTACGAGCAGTACGTC.

The chain recombines TRBV7-3 with TRBJ2-1; 8 bases agree with TRBD2. CDR3 length: 16 residues. Germline lookup yields CDR1 SGHTA and CDR2 FQGTGA. V lost 5 bases, J lost 9 bases, and 15 bases stayed unmatched. For the CDR3, the DNA is TGTGCCAGCAGCCCATTCGAGGGACTAGAAGAGACTGAGCAGTTCTTC. Translation gives CASSPFEGLEETEQFF.

V gene TRBV19 combines with J gene TRBJ2-4; D ambiguous. V lost 7 bases and J lost 3, with 10 bases in between. CDR1 LNHDA and CDR2 SQIVND come from the germline V gene (reference sequence). This CDR3 spans 13 amino acids. This CDR3 is CASITPSKNIQYF. CDR3 DNA: TGTGCCAGTATCACCCCTAGCAAAAACATTCAGTACTTC.

The V call is TRBV7-2, the J call TRBJ1-2; TRBD1 might be the D (6 bases). This CDR3 is built from 19 residues. V dropped 4 bases and J dropped 0 bases, with 24 bases sitting between them. Germline V gene sequence: CDR1 SGHTA, CDR2 FQGNSA. CDR3 sequence (DNA): TGTGCCAGCAGCTCCCCAACCCGACACGGGGGCCGTGCTAACTATGGCTACACCTTC. Its protein product is CASSSPTRHGGRANYGYTF.

V gene TRBV7-9 combines with J gene TRBJ2-2, with 7 positions matching TRBD1. From germline, CDR1 is SEHNR and CDR2 FQNEAQ (reference sequence). V dropped 6 bases and J dropped 2; count of bases not matched to a gene: 6. The CDR3 has 15 amino acids. Here the CDR3 DNA reads TGTGCCAGCAGGGCCGGGACAGCAAACACCGGGGAGCTGTTTTTT. The encoded protein is CASRAGTANTGELFF.

The rearrangement joins TRBV6-1 to TRBJ1-1; no definite D call. Trimming shortened V by 3 bases and J by 2 bases, and 7 bases separated the two germline ends. This CDR3 has 13 amino acids. The germline V gene has CDR1 MNHNS and CDR2 SASEGT. For the CDR3, the DNA is TGTGCCAGCAGTGATAACCTCAACACTGAAGCTTTCTTT. This gives the protein CASSDNLNTEAFF.